Presented here are 13 T cell receptor beta chains from one specimen sequenced in a study of blood T cell repertoires in COVID-19. The assay was immunoSEQ multiplex PCR, and TCRdb's table has in-frame clones only and misses some. The data hold under 200,000 clones, with about 86% observed a single time. Sequencing was done on a sample of peripheral blood. Receptor source: a man in his fifties with active or convalescent COVID-19.

J is TRBJ2-1 and V is TRBV13; weak D call: TRBD2 (5 bases). V lost 5 bases, J lost 3 bases, and 11 bases lay in between. The CDR3 is 14 amino acids. The germline gives CDR1 PRHDT, CDR2 FYEKMQ (reference sequence). The CDR3 DNA is TGTGCCAGCAGCCCCGGACTGAACTACAATGAGCAGTTCTTC. It translates to CASSPGLNYNEQFF.

This clone was seen only a few times. This chain uses TRBV14 with TRBJ2-7; 7 nucleotides align to TRBD2. CDR3 length: 15 amino acids. The junction had 6 bases not matched to a gene; V was cut back by 1 base and J by 3 bases. Germline CDR1 SGHDN, CDR2 FVKESK. The CDR3 loop reads CASSQVGTTYYEQYF. CDR3 in DNA: TGTGCCAGCAGCCAAGTCGGGACTACCTACTACGAGCAGTACTTC.

This chain uses TRBV12-3 or TRBV12-4 with TRBJ2-3; D is unclear. This CDR3 spans 13 amino acids. V lost 11 bases and J lost 2, with 14 bases in between. As DNA, the CDR3 is TGTGCCGGGCAGACCTCTAACACAGATACGCAGTATTTT. Protein sequence: CAGQTSNTDTQYF.

This chain uses TRBV9 with TRBJ1-3; 8 bases align to TRBD1. V lost 4 bases to trimming and J lost 4 bases; unmatched junction nucleotides: 4. The CDR3 is 14 residues long. From germline, CDR1 is SGDLS and CDR2 YYNGEE. CDR3 bases: TGTGCCAGCAGCCCGACAGGGGTAGGAAACACCATATATTTT. Translation gives CASSPTGVGNTIYF.

The V and J genes are TRBV6-6 and TRBJ1-1; the D gene is possibly TRBD1 (5 bases). The CDR3 is 14 residues long. From germline, CDR1 is MNHNY and CDR2 SVGAGI (reference sequence). Trimming took off 2 bases at V and 1 base at J, with 8 bases between the two ends. CDR3: CASSYNGQNTEAFF. For the CDR3, the DNA is TGTGCCAGCAGTTACAACGGACAGAACACTGAAGCTTTCTTT.

V gene TRBV7-9 combines with J gene TRBJ1-2, with 7 bases lining up with TRBD1. Germline assignment: CDR1 SEHNR and CDR2 FQNEAQ (reference sequence). V lost 7 bases and J lost 8; bases outside the gene matches: 10. The CDR3 sequence is 13 residues long. The CDR3 bases are TGTGCCAGCATCAAACAGGGGAATCAAGGCTACACCTTC. Protein sequence: CASIKQGNQGYTF.

The rearrangement joins TRBV3-1 (or the pseudogene TRBV3-2) to TRBJ1-5, with D unclear. Germline V gives CDR1 LGHDT, CDR2 YNNKEL (reference sequence). The CDR3 has 13 amino acids. V was pared by 3 bases and J by 5 bases, with 8 bases between. Here the CDR3 reads CASSQFADQPQHF. For the CDR3, the DNA is TGTGCCAGCAGCCAGTTTGCGGATCAGCCCCAGCATTTT.

The chain uses TRBV6-2 or TRBV6-3 and TRBJ2-7; weak D call: TRBD1 (6 bases). Germline CDR1 MNHEY, CDR2 SVGEGT. V was trimmed by 7 bases and J by 7 bases, leaving 26 bases between them. This CDR3 has 16 amino acids. CDR3 nucleotide sequence: TGTGCCAGCACCCCTTCGACAGGCCATTCCTTCTGGGAGCAGTACTTC. Translated, it gives CASTPSTGHSFWEQYF.

The CDR3 DNA is TGTGCCAGCAGCCAAAGACCGGGACTAGCGGGGGGGAACGGGGAGCTGTTTTTT. Protein product: CASSQRPGLAGGNGELFF. V and J are TRBV3-1 (or the pseudogene TRBV3-2) and TRBJ2-2, with 16 bases identical to TRBD2. The CDR3 covers 18 residues. J gave up 7 bases and V 2 bases, and 7 bases lay outside the gene matches. Germline CDR1 LGHDT, CDR2 YNNKEL (reference sequence).

V and J are TRBV5-1 and TRBJ2-3; 15 bases agree with TRBD2. The CDR3 loop spans 18 amino acids. After removal of 4 bases from V and 0 bases from J, the junction contained 6 bases not matched to a gene. Looked up from germline, CDR1 is SGHRS and CDR2 is YFSETQ. CDR3 in DNA: TGCGCCAGCAGCCAGGGACTAGCGGGGGGCCGTAGCACAGATACGCAGTATTTT. Encoded protein: CASSQGLAGGRSTDTQYF.

Here the CDR3 reads CASSLGQGVGPQHF. The CDR3 coding sequence is TGTGCCAGCAGCTTAGGGCAGGGGGTTGGGCCCCAGCATTTT. This chain links TRBV7-8 with TRBJ1-5; 7 bases map to TRBD1. The CDR3 is 14 amino acids. Germline values: CDR1 SGHVS, CDR2 FQNEAQ. Trimming took 1 base from V and 9 from J; bases not matched to a gene: 6.

The CDR3, as DNA: TGTGCCAGCAGCCCCCGAGGGACTAGCGGGGGATACAATGAGCAGTTCTTC. Translating it yields CASSPRGTSGGYNEQFF. This chain links TRBV3-1 (or the pseudogene TRBV3-2) with TRBJ2-1; 14 bases are shared with TRBD2. With V trimmed by 4 bases and J by 4 bases, 6 bases remained unmatched. CDR1 is LGHDT and CDR2 is YNNKEL in the germline V gene (reference sequence). The CDR3 runs 17 residues.

The chain combines TRBV28 with TRBJ2-7; D is unresolved. Trimming pared 7 bases from V and 0 bases from J, leaving 13 bases between. Germline-derived CDR1 and CDR2 are MDHEN and SYDVKM. The CDR3 is 14 residues long. The CDR3 DNA sequence: TGTGCCAGCAACCCAGCGTTAAGCTCCTACGAGCAGTACTTC. Translated: CASNPALSSYEQYF.